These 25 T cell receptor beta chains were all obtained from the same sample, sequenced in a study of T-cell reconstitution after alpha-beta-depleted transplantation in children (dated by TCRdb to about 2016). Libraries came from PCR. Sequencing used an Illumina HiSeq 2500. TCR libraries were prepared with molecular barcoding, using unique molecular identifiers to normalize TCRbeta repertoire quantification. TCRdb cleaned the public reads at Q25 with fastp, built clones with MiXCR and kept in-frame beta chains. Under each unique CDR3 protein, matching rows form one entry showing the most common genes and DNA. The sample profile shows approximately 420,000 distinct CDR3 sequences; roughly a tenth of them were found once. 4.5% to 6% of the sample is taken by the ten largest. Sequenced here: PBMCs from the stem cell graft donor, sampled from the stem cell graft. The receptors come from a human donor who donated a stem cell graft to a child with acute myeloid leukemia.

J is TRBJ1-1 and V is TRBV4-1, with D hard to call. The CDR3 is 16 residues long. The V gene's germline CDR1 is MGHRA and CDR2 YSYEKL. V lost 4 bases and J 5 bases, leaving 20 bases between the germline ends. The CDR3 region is CASSPRFPLGKTEAFF. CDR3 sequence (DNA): TGCGCCAGCAGCCCCCGCTTTCCTCTAGGGAAGACTGAAGCTTTCTTT.

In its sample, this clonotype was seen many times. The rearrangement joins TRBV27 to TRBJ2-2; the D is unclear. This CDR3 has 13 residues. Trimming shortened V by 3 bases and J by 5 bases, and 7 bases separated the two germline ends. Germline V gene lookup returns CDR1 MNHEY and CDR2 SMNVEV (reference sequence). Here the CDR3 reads CASSFLGTGELFF. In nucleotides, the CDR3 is TGTGCCAGCAGTTTCTTAGGGACCGGGGAGCTGTTTTTT.

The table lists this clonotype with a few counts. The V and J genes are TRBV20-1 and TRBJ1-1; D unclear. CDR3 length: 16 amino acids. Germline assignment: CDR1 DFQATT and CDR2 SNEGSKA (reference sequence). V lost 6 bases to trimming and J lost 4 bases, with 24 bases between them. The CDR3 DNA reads TGCAGTGCCCGCAGACTTTCAGGTGGGGAGGGCACTGAAGCTTTCTTT. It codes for CSARRLSGGEGTEAFF.

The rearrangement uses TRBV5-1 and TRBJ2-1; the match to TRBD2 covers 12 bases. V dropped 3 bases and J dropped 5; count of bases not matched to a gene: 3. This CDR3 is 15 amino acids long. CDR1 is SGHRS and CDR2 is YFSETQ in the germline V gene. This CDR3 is CASSSRTSGDNEQFF. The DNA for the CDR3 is TGCGCCAGCAGCTCTAGGACTAGCGGGGACAATGAGCAGTTCTTC.

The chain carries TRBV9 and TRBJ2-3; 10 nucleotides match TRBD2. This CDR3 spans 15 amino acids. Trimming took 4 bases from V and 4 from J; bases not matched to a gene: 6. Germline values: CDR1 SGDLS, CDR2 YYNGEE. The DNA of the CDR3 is TGTGCCAGCAGCTCTCGGGGACTAGCGCCAGATACGCAGTATTTT. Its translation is CASSSRGLAPDTQYF.

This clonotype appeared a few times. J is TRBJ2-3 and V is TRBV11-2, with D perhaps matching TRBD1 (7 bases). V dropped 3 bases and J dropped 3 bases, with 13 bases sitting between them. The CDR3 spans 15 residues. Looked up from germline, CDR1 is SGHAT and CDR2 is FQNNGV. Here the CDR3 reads CASSFSAGGTDTQYF. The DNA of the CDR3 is TGTGCCAGCAGCTTCTCGGCAGGGGGGACAGATACGCAGTATTTT.

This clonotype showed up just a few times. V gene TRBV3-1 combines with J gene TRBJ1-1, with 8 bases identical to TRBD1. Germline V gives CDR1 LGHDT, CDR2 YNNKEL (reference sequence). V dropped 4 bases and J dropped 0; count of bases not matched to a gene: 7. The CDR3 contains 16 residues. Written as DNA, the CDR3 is TGTGCCAGCAGCCCAGGACAGGGCAGCTTGAACACTGAAGCTTTCTTT. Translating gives CASSPGQGSLNTEAFF.

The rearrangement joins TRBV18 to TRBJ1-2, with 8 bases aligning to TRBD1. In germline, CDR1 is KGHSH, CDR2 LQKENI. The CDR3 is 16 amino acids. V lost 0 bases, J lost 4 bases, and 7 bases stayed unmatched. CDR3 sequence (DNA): TGTGCCAGCTCACCACCGACGGGGACAGGAGCCTATGGCTACACCTTC. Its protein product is CASSPPTGTGAYGYTF.

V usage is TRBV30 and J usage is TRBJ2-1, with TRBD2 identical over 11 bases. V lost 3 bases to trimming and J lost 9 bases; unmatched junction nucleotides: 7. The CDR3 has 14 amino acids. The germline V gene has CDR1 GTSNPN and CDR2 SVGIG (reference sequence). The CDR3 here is CAWRTSGASGEQFF. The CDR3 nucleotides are TGTGCCTGGAGGACTAGCGGGGCCAGCGGTGAGCAGTTCTTC.

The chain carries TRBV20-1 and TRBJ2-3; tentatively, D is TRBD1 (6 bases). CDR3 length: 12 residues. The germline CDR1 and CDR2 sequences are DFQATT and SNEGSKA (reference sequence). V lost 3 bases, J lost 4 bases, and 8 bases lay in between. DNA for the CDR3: TGCAGTGCTAGGGACAGACCAGATACGCAGTATTTT. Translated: CSARDRPDTQYF.

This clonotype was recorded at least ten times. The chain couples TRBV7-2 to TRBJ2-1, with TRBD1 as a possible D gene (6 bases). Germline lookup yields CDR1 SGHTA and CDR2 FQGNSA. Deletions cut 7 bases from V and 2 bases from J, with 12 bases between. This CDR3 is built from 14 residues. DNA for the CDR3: TGTGCCAGCAAACCGGGACACGCCTACAATGAGCAGTTCTTC. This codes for CASKPGHAYNEQFF.

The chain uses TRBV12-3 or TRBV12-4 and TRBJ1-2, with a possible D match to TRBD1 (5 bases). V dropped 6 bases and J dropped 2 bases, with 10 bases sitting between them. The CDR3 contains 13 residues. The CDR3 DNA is TGTGCCAGCAGGCGACAGAACAACTATGGCTACACCTTC. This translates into CASRRQNNYGYTF.

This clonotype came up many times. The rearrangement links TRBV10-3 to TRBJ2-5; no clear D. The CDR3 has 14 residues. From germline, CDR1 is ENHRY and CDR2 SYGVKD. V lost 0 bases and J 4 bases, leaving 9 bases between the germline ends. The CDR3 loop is CAISESRTTETQYF. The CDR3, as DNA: TGTGCCATCAGTGAGTCGAGGACCACAGAGACCCAGTACTTC.

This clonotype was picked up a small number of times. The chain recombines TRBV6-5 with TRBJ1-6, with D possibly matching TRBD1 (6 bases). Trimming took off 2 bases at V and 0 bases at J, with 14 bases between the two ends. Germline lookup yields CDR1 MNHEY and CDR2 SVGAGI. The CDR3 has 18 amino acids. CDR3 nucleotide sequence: TGTGCCAGCAGTTACGCGGCGGGGGGCGACTCCTATAATTCACCCCTCCACTTT. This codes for CASSYAAGGDSYNSPLHF.

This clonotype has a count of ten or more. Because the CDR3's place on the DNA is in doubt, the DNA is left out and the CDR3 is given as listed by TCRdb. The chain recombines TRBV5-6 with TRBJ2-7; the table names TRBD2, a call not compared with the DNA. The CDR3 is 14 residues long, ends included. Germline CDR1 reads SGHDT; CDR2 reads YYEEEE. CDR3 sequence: CASSSGWASGSKYF.

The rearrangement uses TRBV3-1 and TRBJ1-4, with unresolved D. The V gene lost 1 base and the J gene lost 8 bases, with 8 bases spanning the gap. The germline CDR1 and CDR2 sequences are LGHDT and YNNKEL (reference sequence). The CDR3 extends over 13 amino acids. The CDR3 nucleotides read TGTGCCAGCAGCCAAGGGGGAGGGGAAAAACTGTTTTTT. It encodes CASSQGGGEKLFF.

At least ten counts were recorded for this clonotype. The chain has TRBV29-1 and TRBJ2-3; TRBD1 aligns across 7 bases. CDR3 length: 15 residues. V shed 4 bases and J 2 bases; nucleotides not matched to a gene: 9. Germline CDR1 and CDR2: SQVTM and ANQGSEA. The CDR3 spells CSVVPDRVATDTQYF. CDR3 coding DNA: TGCAGCGTTGTACCCGACAGGGTGGCCACAGATACGCAGTATTTT.

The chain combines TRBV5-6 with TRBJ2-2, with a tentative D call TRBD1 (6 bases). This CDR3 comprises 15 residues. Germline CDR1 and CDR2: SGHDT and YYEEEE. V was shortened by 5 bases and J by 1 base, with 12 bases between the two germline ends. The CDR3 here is CASSRDTGNTGELFF. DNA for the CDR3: TGTGCCAGCAGTCGGGACACGGGGAACACCGGGGAGCTGTTTTTT.

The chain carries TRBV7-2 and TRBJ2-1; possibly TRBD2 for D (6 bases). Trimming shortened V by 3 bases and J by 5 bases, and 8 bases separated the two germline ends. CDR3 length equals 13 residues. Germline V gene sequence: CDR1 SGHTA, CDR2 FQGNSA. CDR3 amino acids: CASSFVADNEQFF. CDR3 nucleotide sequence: TGTGCCAGCAGCTTCGTAGCGGACAATGAGCAGTTCTTC.

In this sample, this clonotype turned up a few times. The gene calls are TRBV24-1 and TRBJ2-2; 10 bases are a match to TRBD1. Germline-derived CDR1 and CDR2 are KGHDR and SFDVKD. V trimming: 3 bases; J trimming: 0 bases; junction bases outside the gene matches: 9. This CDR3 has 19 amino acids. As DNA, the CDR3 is TGTGCCACCAGTGATGGAGGGACAGGGGCCGGCTCGAACACCGGGGAGCTGTTTTTT. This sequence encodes CATSDGGTGAGSNTGELFF.

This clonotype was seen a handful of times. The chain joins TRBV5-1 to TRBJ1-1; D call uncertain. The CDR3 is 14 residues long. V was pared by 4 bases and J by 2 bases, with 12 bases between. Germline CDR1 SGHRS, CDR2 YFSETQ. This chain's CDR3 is CASSLSGSNTEAFF. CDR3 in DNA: TGCGCCAGCAGCCTGTCGGGGTCTAACACTGAAGCTTTCTTT. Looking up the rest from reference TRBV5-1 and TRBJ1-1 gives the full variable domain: KAGVTQTPRYLIKTRGQQVTLSCSPISGHRSVSWYQQTPGQGLQFLFEYFSETQRNKGNFPGRFSGRQFSNSRSEMNVSTLELGDSALYLCASSLSGSNTEAFFGQGTRLTVV.

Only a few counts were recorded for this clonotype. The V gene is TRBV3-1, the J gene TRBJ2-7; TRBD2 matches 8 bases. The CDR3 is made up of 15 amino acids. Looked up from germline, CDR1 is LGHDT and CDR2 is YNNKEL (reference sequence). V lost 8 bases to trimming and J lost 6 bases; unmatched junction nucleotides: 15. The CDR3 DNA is TGTGCCAGCGAACCAGGAAGTAGCGGGATGGGCGAGCAGTACTTC. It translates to CASEPGSSGMGEQYF.

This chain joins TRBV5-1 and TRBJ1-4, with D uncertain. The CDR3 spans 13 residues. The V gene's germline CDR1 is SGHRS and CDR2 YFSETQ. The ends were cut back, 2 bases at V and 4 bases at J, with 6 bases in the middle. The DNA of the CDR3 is TGCGCCAGCAGCTTTATGAGTAATGAAAAACTGTTTTTT. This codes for CASSFMSNEKLFF.

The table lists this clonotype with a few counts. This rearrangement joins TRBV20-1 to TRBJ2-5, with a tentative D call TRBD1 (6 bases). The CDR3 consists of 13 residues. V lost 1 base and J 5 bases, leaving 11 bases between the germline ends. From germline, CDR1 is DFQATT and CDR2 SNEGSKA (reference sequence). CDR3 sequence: CSARARTVETQYF. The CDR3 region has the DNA TGCAGTGCTAGAGCCCGGACAGTGGAGACCCAGTACTTC.

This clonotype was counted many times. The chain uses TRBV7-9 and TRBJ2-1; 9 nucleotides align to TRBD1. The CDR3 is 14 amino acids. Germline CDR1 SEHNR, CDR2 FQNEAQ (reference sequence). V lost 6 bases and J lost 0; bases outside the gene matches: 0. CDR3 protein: CASRTGGSYNEQFF. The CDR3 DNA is TGTGCCAGCAGGACAGGGGGCTCCTACAATGAGCAGTTCTTC.